This T cell receptor (beta chain) emerged from a study of beta chain features in type 1 diabetes. Study-wide findings and caveats: Significant though moderate, a shortening of TCRB CDR3s appeared in all four CD4+ subsets of Type 1 diabetes patients. Relative to healthy donors, patients appeared to have naive, central memory and Treg TCRB repertoires that were more similar.

The CDR3 runs 14 residues. V shed 2 bases, J shed 7 bases, and the junction held 10 bases outside the gene matches. Germline assignment: CDR1 GTSNPN and CDR2 SVGIG (reference sequence). Post-sort purity exceeded 95% for all sorted populations. Since all of the isolated RNA was reverse transcribed, expressed TCRB transcripts were what got sequenced. Profiled with immunoSEQ multiplex PCR; TCRdb holds only in-frame clones, not every one. The top ten clones hold roughly 0.045% of a sample with a few hundred thousand clones, 20% of them seen once. A word on this clone: Its target is unknown.

The source of this sequence is a young woman in good health. Sequencing was carried out using naive CD4+ T cells from blood. The chain recombines TRBV30 with TRBJ2-7; 8 nucleotides match TRBD1. The CDR3 loop is CAWSSGRGLGEQYF. For the CDR3, the DNA is TGTGCCTGGAGTAGTGGCAGGGGGCTGGGAGAGCAGTACTTC.